These 12 T cell receptor beta chains were sequenced from one sample in a study of glioma-infiltrating T cells. The iRepertoire nested amplicon-rescue multiplex PCR amplified TCR alpha and beta CDR3s from RNA. TCRdb independently ran MiXCR on the multiplex PCR reads; one entry per CDR3 protein. The sample contains under 200,000 distinct CDR3 sequences, 25% to 35% of which appear only once. Specimen: glioma tissue, nonneoplastic brain tissue, or PBMCs (not recorded which). These receptors came from a human donor with low-grade glioma or glioblastoma, undergoing nonglioma brain surgery, or in good health (not recorded which).

Regarding this clonotype: A single base separates this from a much larger clone, so it may be a read error. The genes are TRBV10-2 and TRBJ1-3; no reliable D call. Germline values: CDR1 WSHSY, CDR2 SAAADI. This CDR3 comprises 15 residues. CDR3 in DNA: TGCGCCAGCATTGAGTCGACTCGTGTAGGAAACACCATATATTTT. Its protein product is CASIESTRVGNTIYF.

This chain joins TRBV28 and TRBJ2-3; 7 bases line up with TRBD2. The trim removed 5 bases at V and 11 bases at J, leaving 19 bases unmatched. The CDR3 has 16 residues. Germline CDR1 is MDHEN and CDR2 is SYDVKM. The CDR3 loop reads CASSTQREAAYNEQYF. CDR3 DNA sequence: TGTGCCAGCAGTACCCAGCGGGAAGCAGCCTACAATGAGCAGTATTTT.

The CDR3 spells CASSLLGLAGDRETQYF. CDR3 DNA: TGTGCCAGCTCACTCTTAGGACTAGCGGGAGATCGAGAGACCCAGTACTTC. V is TRBV18 and J is TRBJ2-5; 13 nucleotides match TRBD2. V lost 4 bases, J lost 4 bases, and 9 bases stayed unmatched. This CDR3 has 17 amino acids. Germline CDR1 reads KGHSH; CDR2 reads LQKENI.

The chain combines TRBV20-1 with TRBJ2-5, with 13 bases matching TRBD2. CDR3 length: 15 residues. The V segment lost 5 bases and the J segment 4 bases; nucleotides outside the gene matches: 7. Germline CDR1 DFQATT, CDR2 SNEGSKA (reference sequence). CDR3 region: CSAPRTSGRPETQYF. The CDR3 DNA reads TGCAGTGCTCCTCGGACTAGCGGGAGACCAGAGACCCAGTACTTC.

This clonotype was found many times. The chain combines TRBV10-3 with TRBJ1-1, with unresolved D. Trimming removed 10 bases at V and 0 bases at J, with 15 bases between. The CDR3 is 14 amino acids. The germline CDR1 and CDR2 sequences are ENHRY and SYGVKD. The chain's CDR3 is CATQRVELNTEAFF. CDR3 sequence (DNA): TGTGCCACCCAGCGAGTGGAGCTGAACACTGAAGCTTTCTTT.

The table lists this clonotype with many counts. This chain links TRBV4-3 with TRBJ1-1, with D unresolved. There are 15 residues in the CDR3. CDR1 is LGHNA, CDR2 YSLEER, per germline. With 0 bases removed from V and 2 bases from J, the gap between germline ends came to 10 bases. CDR3 nucleotide sequence: TGCGCCAGCAGCCAAGATAGGAGGCATAACACTGAAGCTTTCTTT. Translated, it gives CASSQDRRHNTEAFF.

Concerning this clonotype itself: Its ends do not fully match the called genes, so a read error is possible. The V call is TRBV12-3 or TRBV12-4, the J call TRBJ2-7; D perhaps matches TRBD1 (6 bases). The CDR3 covers 16 residues. The CDR3, as DNA: TGTGCCAGCAGCTTAGCGTTGGGGGCTGGAGACTACGAGCAGTACTTC. Translated: CASSLALGAGDYEQYF.

This clonotype has ten or more counts. This chain connects TRBV27 to TRBJ2-5; TRBD2 might be the D (5 bases). This CDR3 has 13 residues. Trimming shortened V by 2 bases and J by 3 bases, and 7 bases separated the two germline ends. Germline lookup yields CDR1 MNHEY and CDR2 SMNVEV (reference sequence). The CDR3 nucleotides are TGTGCCAGCAGTTTACGGACTGAAGAGACCCAGTACTTC. Translation gives CASSLRTEETQYF.

In this sample, this clonotype turned up many times. The rearrangement links TRBV7-2 to TRBJ2-7; the match to TRBD2 covers 10 bases. Germline trimming cut 5 bases from V and 4 bases from J; bases unmatched to any gene: 11. The CDR3 sequence is 16 residues long. Germline-derived CDR1 and CDR2 are SGHTA and FQGNSA. The chain's CDR3 is CASSPSRLAGVYEQYF. CDR3 DNA sequence: TGTGCCAGCAGCCCGAGTCGTCTAGCGGGAGTGTACGAGCAGTACTTC. The full variable domain, in which reference TRBV7-2 and TRBJ2-7 provide the parts outside the CDR3, is GAGVSQSPSNKVTEKGKDVELRCDPISGHTALYWYRQSLGQGLEFLIYFQGNSAPDKSGLPSDRFSAERTGGSVSTLTIQRTQQEDSAVYLCASSPSRLAGVYEQYFGPGTRLTVT.

The chain joins TRBV9 to TRBJ1-2; maybe TRBD1 (5 bases). The V end lost 4 bases, the J end lost 4 bases, and 14 bases lay between the germline ends. The CDR3 has 14 residues. CDR1 and CDR2 from the germline V gene are SGDLS and YYNGEE. CDR3 residues: CASSPNLDTYGYTF. CDR3 nucleotide sequence: TGTGCCAGCAGCCCTAACCTGGACACCTATGGCTACACCTTC.

This chain uses TRBV4-2 with TRBJ2-1; D is perhaps TRBD2 (5 bases). The CDR3 loop spans 13 amino acids. Trimming removed 4 bases from V and 9 bases from J, with 13 bases in between. Germline values: CDR1 LGHNA, CDR2 YNFKEQ. CDR3 in DNA: TGTGCCAGCAGCCGAGAGGGTATGGTTGAGCAGTTCTTC. It is translated as CASSREGMVEQFF.

About this clonotype: One base away lies a much larger clone, so this may be a sequencing read error. V usage is TRBV7-2 and J usage is TRBJ2-7, with no clear D. The V end lost 1 base, the J end lost 2 bases, and 12 bases lay between the germline ends. The CDR3 runs 15 residues. CDR1 and CDR2 from the germline V gene are SGHTA and FQGNSA. The CDR3 DNA sequence: TGTGCCAGCAGCTTAGACTACCAAGGACCCTACGAGCAGTACTTC. It translates to CASSLDYQGPYEQYF.